This TCR beta chain was recorded in a study of T-cell reconstitution after alpha-beta-depleted transplantation in children. It was with unique molecular identifiers that the TCRbeta library was prepared. TCRdb recomputed calls from the PCR reads with MiXCR, one row per CDR3 protein. The table records 400,000 to 500,000 distinct CDR3 sequences, around 9.9% of them present only once. J gave up 10 bases and V 8 bases, and 17 bases lay outside the gene matches. Germline loops: CDR1 DFQATT, CDR2 SNEGSKA (reference sequence). The CDR3 is made up of 14 amino acids. The source is a human donor who donated a stem cell graft to a child with acute myeloid leukemia. This specimen was PBMCs from the stem cell graft donor, taken from the stem cell graft. This chain uses TRBV20-1 with TRBJ1-1; 9 bases map to TRBD1. CDR3 sequence: CSPKWWTGAMGAFF. The DNA for the CDR3 is TGCAGTCCGAAGTGGTGGACAGGGGCGATGGGAGCTTTCTTT.